Reported below is one T cell receptor beta chain. Assay used: immunoSEQ multiplex PCR; TCRdb lists only in-frame clones, some missing. Counted here are 15,000 to 20,000 clones, about 87% occurring once; the ten biggest clones make up over 1.3%. The data were taken from a study of regulatory and conventional T cells in RAG deficiency. The sorted regulatory T cells were CD4+, CD25-high and CD127-low, with genomic DNA sequenced. The CDR3 is 14 amino acids. In germline, CDR1 is SQVTM, CDR2 ANQGSEA. Unmatched junction bases numbered 7, after V lost 4 bases and J lost 3 bases. These data were likewise used in another study, on regulatory T cells. That investigation notes: Amplification used 52 TRBV primers and 13 TRBJ primers.

The sequenced sample consisted of Tregs sorted from blood. The chain links TRBV29-1 to TRBJ1-1; 8 bases match TRBD1. The receptor comes from a human donor in good health. CDR3 sequence: CSVGRTGSYTEAFF. CDR3 DNA sequence: TGCAGCGTTGGTCGGACAGGGAGTTACACTGAAGCTTTCTTT. Filled out from reference TRBV29-1 and TRBJ1-1, the complete variable domain reads SAVISQKPSRDICQRGTSLTIQCQVDSQVTMMFWYRQQPGQSLTLIATANQGSEATYESGFVIDKFPISRPNLTFSTLTVSNMSPEDSSIYLCSVGRTGSYTEAFFGQGTRLTVV.